The rows below give T cell receptor beta chains drawn from one sample of a study of blood T cell repertoires in COVID-19. Sequencing was performed with immunoSEQ multiplex PCR; in TCRdb, only in-frame clones are kept and a portion is missing. This repertoire shows about 140,000 clones, about nine tenths found once; its top ten account for around 10%. Sequenced: peripheral blood. These receptor sequences come from a woman of 80 years or more with acute or convalescent COVID-19. Both conserved end residues are part of each CDR3. Fields, in order: clone size, D gene, V gene, J gene, CDR3 DNA, CDR3 protein. D genes are given only for firm matches. For some rows the clone size is stated as once, few or many, or as a class when expanded; others skip it.

clone size: -; D gene: TRBD1; V gene: TRBV6-5; J gene: TRBJ1-5; CDR3 DNA: TGTGCCAGCAGGGATCGACAGGGTAGGCAGCCCCAGCATTTT; CDR3 protein: CASRDRQGRQPQHF
clone size: -; D gene: TRBD1; V gene: TRBV5-6; J gene: TRBJ2-7; CDR3 DNA: TGTGCCAGCAGCCGAAGAACGGGACAGGGTCACGAGCAGTACTTC; CDR3 protein: CASSRRTGQGHEQYF
clone size: -; D gene: TRBD2; V gene: TRBV6-5; J gene: TRBJ2-3; CDR3 DNA: TGTGCCAGCCTGAGGGCTAGCGGGTACACAGATACGCAGTATTTT; CDR3 protein: CASLRASGYTDTQYF
clone size: few; D gene: -; V gene: TRBV5-6; J gene: TRBJ2-7; CDR3 DNA: TGTGCCAGCAGCTCCTTAGGAGGGAAGGGGTACGAGCAGTACTTC; CDR3 protein: CASSSLGGKGYEQYF
clone size: -; D gene: -; V gene: TRBV5-1; J gene: TRBJ1-1; CDR3 DNA: TGCGCCAGCAGCTTGAAGGGGGAGACTGAAGCTTTCTTT; CDR3 protein: CASSLKGETEAFF
clone size: few; D gene: TRBD1; V gene: TRBV6-6; J gene: TRBJ1-2; CDR3 DNA: TGTGCCTCATCACGCCCCTCTGGGACAGTAAACTATGGCTACACCTTC; CDR3 protein: CASSRPSGTVNYGYTF
clone size: -; D gene: TRBD1; V gene: TRBV5-1; J gene: TRBJ1-1; CDR3 DNA: TGCGCCAGCAGCTCGAACTTCGGACAGGTTGAAGCTTTCTTT; CDR3 protein: CASSSNFGQVEAFF
clone size: -; D gene: TRBD1; V gene: TRBV5-1; J gene: TRBJ1-2; CDR3 DNA: TGCGCCAGCAGCCAATCCGACAGGGGGCGATCCTATGGCTACACCTTC; CDR3 protein: CASSQSDRGRSYGYTF
clone size: once; D gene: TRBD1; V gene: TRBV28; J gene: TRBJ1-3; CDR3 DNA: TGTGCCAGCATTACAGGGGACTCTGGAAACACCATATATTTT; CDR3 protein: CASITGDSGNTIYF
clone size: -; D gene: TRBD2; V gene: TRBV4-2; J gene: TRBJ2-3; CDR3 DNA: TGTGCCAGCAGCCAAGAAATGACTAGCGGGGGGGCGAGCACAGATACGCAGTATTTT; CDR3 protein: CASSQEMTSGGASTDTQYF
clone size: -; D gene: -; V gene: TRBV12-3/TRBV12-4; J gene: TRBJ2-3; CDR3 DNA: TGTGCCAGCAGGCTAGCTGCTGGGAATACGCAGTATTTT; CDR3 protein: CASRLAAGNTQYF
clone size: once; D gene: -; V gene: TRBV19; J gene: TRBJ1-1; CDR3 DNA: TGTGCCAGTAGTATAGACCAGACTAGTGAAGCTTTCTTT; CDR3 protein: CASSIDQTSEAFF
clone size: -; D gene: TRBD1; V gene: TRBV4-3; J gene: TRBJ2-1; CDR3 DNA: TGCGCCAGCAGCCAAGATCTTAGGGGGCCCTACCAGTTCTTC; CDR3 protein: CASSQDLRGPYQFF
clone size: -; D gene: TRBD1; V gene: TRBV29-1; J gene: TRBJ1-3; CDR3 DNA: TGCAGCGCCGTAGGGACAGGGGGTAACACCATATATTTT; CDR3 protein: CSAVGTGGNTIYF
clone size: -; D gene: TRBD1; V gene: TRBV19; J gene: TRBJ1-4; CDR3 DNA: TGTGCCAGTATTGGGACAGGGGCCCCAACTAATGAAAAACTGTTTTTT; CDR3 protein: CASIGTGAPTNEKLFF
clone size: -; D gene: -; V gene: TRBV6-5; J gene: TRBJ1-1; CDR3 DNA: TGTGCCAGCAACAGGGTAGGCACTGAAGCTTTCTTT; CDR3 protein: CASNRVGTEAFF
clone size: -; D gene: -; V gene: TRBV6-5; J gene: TRBJ2-6; CDR3 DNA: TGTGCCAGCAGCGCCGCGATGGCTGGGGCCAACGTCCTGACTTTC; CDR3 protein: CASSAAMAGANVLTF
clone size: once; D gene: TRBD1; V gene: TRBV3-1/TRBV3-2; J gene: TRBJ1-3; CDR3 DNA: TGTGCCAGCAGCCGGGGACAGGCTGGAAACACCATATATTTT; CDR3 protein: CASSRGQAGNTIYF
clone size: once; D gene: TRBD2; V gene: TRBV2; J gene: TRBJ2-1; CDR3 DNA: TGTGCCAGCAGTTGGACTAGCGGGGACAATTGGCAGTTCTTC; CDR3 protein: CASSWTSGDNWQFF
clone size: -; D gene: TRBD1; V gene: TRBV7-9; J gene: TRBJ1-2; CDR3 DNA: TGTGCCAGCAGCTTAGCTTTTCCAGGGGGGAACACCTTC; CDR3 protein: CASSLAFPGGNTF
clone size: -; D gene: -; V gene: TRBV7-6; J gene: TRBJ2-5; CDR3 DNA: TGTGCCAGCAGCTCGACTGCGCACGGCGAGACCCAGTACTTC; CDR3 protein: CASSSTAHGETQYF
clone size: -; D gene: -; V gene: TRBV7-2; J gene: TRBJ1-1; CDR3 DNA: TGTGCCAGCAGCTTTGGCTTGAACACTGAAGCTTTCTTT; CDR3 protein: CASSFGLNTEAFF
clone size: -; D gene: TRBD1; V gene: TRBV12-5; J gene: TRBJ1-5; CDR3 DNA: TGTGCTAGTGGTTTCTCGGACAGGTGGTATCAGCCCCAGCATTTT; CDR3 protein: CASGFSDRWYQPQHF
clone size: -; D gene: TRBD1; V gene: TRBV10-1; J gene: TRBJ2-1; CDR3 DNA: TGCGCCAGCAGTGAGAACAGGGGAAATGAGCAGTTCTTC; CDR3 protein: CASSENRGNEQFF
clone size: once; D gene: -; V gene: TRBV9; J gene: TRBJ2-1; CDR3 DNA: TGTGCCAGCAGCGGGCCCTGGCGGGGGCAAGGGACTGAGCAGTTCTTC; CDR3 protein: CASSGPWRGQGTEQFF
clone size: -; D gene: -; V gene: TRBV6-2/TRBV6-3; J gene: TRBJ1-2; CDR3 DNA: TGTGCCAGCAGTTACTCAGACAGAGGCTACACCTTC; CDR3 protein: CASSYSDRGYTF
clone size: once; D gene: -; V gene: TRBV9; J gene: TRBJ2-1; CDR3 DNA: TGTGCCAGCAGCGTAGGTAGCGAGTACGACAATGAGCAGTTCTTC; CDR3 protein: CASSVGSEYDNEQFF
clone size: -; D gene: TRBD2; V gene: TRBV9; J gene: TRBJ2-3; CDR3 DNA: TGTGCCAGCAGCGTACTAGCGGGGGCAGGGGATACGCAGTATTTT; CDR3 protein: CASSVLAGAGDTQYF
clone size: -; D gene: TRBD2; V gene: TRBV30; J gene: TRBJ2-1; CDR3 DNA: TGTGCCTGGAGTGTAAGTCGTGGTAGCGGGGCCCCTTTCTTC; CDR3 protein: CAWSVSRGSGAPFF
clone size: -; D gene: -; V gene: TRBV5-1; J gene: TRBJ2-7; CDR3 DNA: TGCGCCAGCAGCCCGGGCGCACTAGTGACCTACGAGCAGTACTTC; CDR3 protein: CASSPGALVTYEQYF
clone size: -; D gene: TRBD1; V gene: TRBV29-1; J gene: TRBJ1-1; CDR3 DNA: TGCAGCGTTGACGAGCATGGACAGGGGAAAGAAGCTTTCTTT; CDR3 protein: CSVDEHGQGKEAFF
clone size: -; D gene: TRBD2; V gene: TRBV5-1; J gene: TRBJ2-5; CDR3 DNA: TGCGCCAGCAGGCTACGACTAGCGGGGGGGCCGGGAGAGACCCAGTACTTC; CDR3 protein: CASRLRLAGGPGETQYF
clone size: -; D gene: TRBD2; V gene: TRBV3-1/TRBV3-2; J gene: TRBJ2-3; CDR3 DNA: TGTGCCAGCAGCCAAGATAAAACTAGCGGGTTCACAGATACGCAGTATTTT; CDR3 protein: CASSQDKTSGFTDTQYF
clone size: -; D gene: TRBD1; V gene: TRBV3-1/TRBV3-2; J gene: TRBJ2-7; CDR3 DNA: TGTGCCAGCAGCGCCGGGACAGCTGCCTACGAGCAGTACTTC; CDR3 protein: CASSAGTAAYEQYF
clone size: -; D gene: -; V gene: TRBV2; J gene: TRBJ1-5; CDR3 DNA: TGTGCCAGCAGTGAAATCAGCGAAGGTGAGCCCCAGCATTTT; CDR3 protein: CASSEISEGEPQHF
clone size: once; D gene: -; V gene: TRBV20-1; J gene: TRBJ1-1; CDR3 DNA: TGCAGTGCTAGAGATCGGACTGAAGCTTTCTTT; CDR3 protein: CSARDRTEAFF
clone size: -; D gene: TRBD1; V gene: TRBV9; J gene: TRBJ2-1; CDR3 DNA: TGTGCCAGCAGCGTAGTCCCTCGAAACAGGGGTTCTTCCAATGAGCAGTTCTTC; CDR3 protein: CASSVVPRNRGSSNEQFF
clone size: once; D gene: -; V gene: TRBV3-1/TRBV3-2; J gene: TRBJ2-5; CDR3 DNA: TGTGCCAGCAGCCAAGCCAAATTCCGGGTCCAGAACCAAGAGACCCAGTACTTC; CDR3 protein: CASSQAKFRVQNQETQYF
clone size: -; D gene: -; V gene: TRBV6-5; J gene: TRBJ1-1; CDR3 DNA: TGTGCCAGCAGTACCCCAGGGTGGGGGAACACTGAAGCTTTCTTT; CDR3 protein: CASSTPGWGNTEAFF
clone size: few; D gene: -; V gene: TRBV7-7; J gene: TRBJ1-6; CDR3 DNA: TGTGCTAGCAGCCCGAGGGGGGGGCTAGGATCACCCCTCCACTTT; CDR3 protein: CASSPRGGLGSPLHF
clone size: -; D gene: TRBD1; V gene: TRBV7-2; J gene: TRBJ2-7; CDR3 DNA: TGTGCCAGCAGCTCCCGACAGGGAACCCACGAGCAGTACTTC; CDR3 protein: CASSSRQGTHEQYF
clone size: -; D gene: TRBD2; V gene: TRBV2; J gene: TRBJ2-7; CDR3 DNA: TGTGCCAGCCGGCAGCGGGGGGACTCCTACGAGCAGTACTTC; CDR3 protein: CASRQRGDSYEQYF
clone size: -; D gene: TRBD2; V gene: TRBV6-5; J gene: TRBJ2-3; CDR3 DNA: TGTGCCAGCAGTACCCGGGGGGGACCCGCAGATACGCAGTATTTT; CDR3 protein: CASSTRGGPADTQYF
clone size: -; D gene: TRBD1; V gene: TRBV19; J gene: TRBJ2-1; CDR3 DNA: TGTGCCAGTAGGGAGACCAGGGACAGGAGCTACAATGAGCAGTTCTTC; CDR3 protein: CASRETRDRSYNEQFF
clone size: -; D gene: TRBD1; V gene: TRBV7-9; J gene: TRBJ1-5; CDR3 DNA: TGTGCCAGCAGCCCCGACTCCGGACAGGGGAATCAGCCCCAGCATTTT; CDR3 protein: CASSPDSGQGNQPQHF
clone size: -; D gene: -; V gene: TRBV4-2; J gene: TRBJ2-5; CDR3 DNA: TGTGCCAGCAGCCAAGATCTTAGCGTCCAAGAGACCCAGTACTTC; CDR3 protein: CASSQDLSVQETQYF
clone size: -; D gene: -; V gene: TRBV11-2; J gene: TRBJ1-1; CDR3 DNA: TGTGCCAGCAGTACTAAGCCGGGACAAACGTGGACTGAAGCTTTCTTT; CDR3 protein: CASSTKPGQTWTEAFF
clone size: -; D gene: TRBD1; V gene: TRBV19; J gene: TRBJ1-2; CDR3 DNA: TGTGCCAGTAGCCCGGGGACAGGGCTGATTTATGGCTACACCTTC; CDR3 protein: CASSPGTGLIYGYTF
clone size: once; D gene: -; V gene: TRBV7-9; J gene: TRBJ1-6; CDR3 DNA: TGTGCCAGCAGCGACTCTCTAAAGAACTCACCCCTCCACTTT; CDR3 protein: CASSDSLKNSPLHF
clone size: -; D gene: -; V gene: TRBV18; J gene: TRBJ1-2; CDR3 DNA: TGTGCCAGCTCACCATCGGGGTCTTATGGCTACACCTTC; CDR3 protein: CASSPSGSYGYTF
clone size: -; D gene: -; V gene: TRBV9; J gene: TRBJ1-1; CDR3 DNA: TGTGCCAGCAGCCTGGGACACATAATGAACACTGAAGCTTTCTTT; CDR3 protein: CASSLGHIMNTEAFF
clone size: -; D gene: TRBD1; V gene: TRBV5-1; J gene: TRBJ1-1; CDR3 DNA: TGCGCCAGCAGCAAACTACAGGGGGCGTACGGTCGCACTGAAGCTTTCTTT; CDR3 protein: CASSKLQGAYGRTEAFF
clone size: -; D gene: TRBD1; V gene: TRBV7-3; J gene: TRBJ2-1; CDR3 DNA: TGTGCCAGCAGCTTAGCCGGGACAGACTACAATGAGCAGTTCTTC; CDR3 protein: CASSLAGTDYNEQFF
clone size: once; D gene: -; V gene: TRBV7-6; J gene: TRBJ2-3; CDR3 DNA: TGTGCCAGCAGCTTCTCGCTACGCGGGCGAGACACAGATACGCAGTATTTT; CDR3 protein: CASSFSLRGRDTDTQYF